The sequence of this TCR beta chain was determined in a study of T cell responses to AZD1222 COVID-19 vaccine. The data were produced by immunoSEQ multiplex PCR, yet TCRdb's version contains in-frame clones alone and is incomplete. The sample yields about 120,000 clones, roughly 90% seen once. CDR3 length equals 15 residues. V gene TRBV21-1 combines with J gene TRBJ1-1; the table assigns TRBD1, which was not confirmed against the DNA. TRBV21-1 is tagged as a pseudogene. Sequencing was performed on peripheral blood, taken 28 days after the second AZD1222 dose. The sequence was obtained from an adult who received the AZD1222 COVID-19 vaccine. The CDR3 bases are TGTGCCAGCAGCTTACGGACAGGGCTTAACACTGAAGCTTTCTTT. It codes for CASSLRTGLNTEAFF.